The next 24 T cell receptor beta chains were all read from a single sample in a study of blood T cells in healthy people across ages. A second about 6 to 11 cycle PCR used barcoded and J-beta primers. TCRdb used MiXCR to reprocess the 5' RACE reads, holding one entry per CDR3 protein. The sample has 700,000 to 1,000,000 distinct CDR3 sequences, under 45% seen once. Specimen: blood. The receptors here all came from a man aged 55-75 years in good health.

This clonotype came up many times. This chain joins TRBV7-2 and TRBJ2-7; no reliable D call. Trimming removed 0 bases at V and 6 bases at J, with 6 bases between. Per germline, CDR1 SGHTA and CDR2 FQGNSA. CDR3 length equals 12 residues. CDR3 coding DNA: TGTGCCAGCAGCTTAGCGCTGGTCGAGCAGTACTTC. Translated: CASSLALVEQYF.

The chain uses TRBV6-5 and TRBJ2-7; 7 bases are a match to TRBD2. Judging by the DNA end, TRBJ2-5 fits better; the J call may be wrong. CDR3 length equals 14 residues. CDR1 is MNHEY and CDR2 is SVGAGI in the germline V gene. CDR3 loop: CASSPGLTQETQYF. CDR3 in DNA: TGTGCCAGCAGCCCGGGACTAACCCAAGAGACCCAGTACTTC.

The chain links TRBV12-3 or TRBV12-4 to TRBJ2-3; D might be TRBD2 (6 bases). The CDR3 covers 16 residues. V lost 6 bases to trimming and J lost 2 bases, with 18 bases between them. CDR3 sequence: CASRLRSSGPTDTQYF. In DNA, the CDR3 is TGTGCCAGCAGGCTGAGGAGTAGCGGTCCCACAGATACGCAGTATTTT.

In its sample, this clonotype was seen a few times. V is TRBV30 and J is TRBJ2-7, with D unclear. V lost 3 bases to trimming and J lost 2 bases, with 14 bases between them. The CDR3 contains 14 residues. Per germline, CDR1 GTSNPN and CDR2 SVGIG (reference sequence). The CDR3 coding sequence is TGTGCCTGGAGCCTAGGCGCACAGACCTACGAGCAGTACTTC. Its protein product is CAWSLGAQTYEQYF.

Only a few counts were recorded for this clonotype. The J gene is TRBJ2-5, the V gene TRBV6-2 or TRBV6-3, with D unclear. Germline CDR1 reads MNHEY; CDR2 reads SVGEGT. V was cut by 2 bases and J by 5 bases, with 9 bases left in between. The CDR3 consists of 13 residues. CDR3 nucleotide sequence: TGTGCCAGCAGTTACGCGGATCGTGAGACCCAGTACTTC. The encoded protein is CASSYADRETQYF.

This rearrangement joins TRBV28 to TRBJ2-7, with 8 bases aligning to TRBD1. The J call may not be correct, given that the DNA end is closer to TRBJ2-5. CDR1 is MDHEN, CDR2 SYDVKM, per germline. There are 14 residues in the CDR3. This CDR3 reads CASSHPDRVETQYF. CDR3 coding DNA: TGTGCCAGCAGTCACCCGGACAGGGTTGAGACCCAGTACTTC.

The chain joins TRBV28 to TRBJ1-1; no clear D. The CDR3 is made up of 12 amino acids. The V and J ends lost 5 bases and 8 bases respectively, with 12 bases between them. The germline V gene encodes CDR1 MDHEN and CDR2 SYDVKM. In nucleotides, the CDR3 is TGTGCCAGCAGTCCCCTTACGGGGGAAGCTTTCTTT. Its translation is CASSPLTGEAFF.

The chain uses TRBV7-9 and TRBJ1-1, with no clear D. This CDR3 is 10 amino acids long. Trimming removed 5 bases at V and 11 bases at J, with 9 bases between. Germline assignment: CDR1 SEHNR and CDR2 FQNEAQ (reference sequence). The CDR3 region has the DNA TGTGCCAGCAGCGCGAGTGAGGCTTTCTTT. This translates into CASSASEAFF.

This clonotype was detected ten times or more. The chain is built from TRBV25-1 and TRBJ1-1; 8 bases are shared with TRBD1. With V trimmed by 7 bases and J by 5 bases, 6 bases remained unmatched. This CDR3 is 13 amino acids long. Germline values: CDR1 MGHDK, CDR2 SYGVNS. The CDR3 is CASTQTGATEAFF. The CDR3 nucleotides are TGTGCCAGCACCCAGACAGGGGCTACTGAAGCTTTCTTT.

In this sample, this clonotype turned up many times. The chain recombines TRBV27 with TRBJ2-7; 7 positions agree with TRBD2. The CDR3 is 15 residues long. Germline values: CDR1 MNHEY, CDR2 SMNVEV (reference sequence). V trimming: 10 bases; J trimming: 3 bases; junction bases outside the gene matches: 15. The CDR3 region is CATSLWSGVRYEQYF. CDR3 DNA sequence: TGTGCCACTTCGCTCTGGAGCGGGGTTCGCTACGAGCAGTACTTC.

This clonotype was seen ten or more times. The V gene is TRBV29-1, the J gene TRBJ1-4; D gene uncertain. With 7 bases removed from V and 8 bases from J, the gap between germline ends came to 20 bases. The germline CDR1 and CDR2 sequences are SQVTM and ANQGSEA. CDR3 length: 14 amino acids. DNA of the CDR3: TGCAGCGCACGATCACCACGGCACGGCGAAAAACTGTTTTTT. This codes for CSARSPRHGEKLFF. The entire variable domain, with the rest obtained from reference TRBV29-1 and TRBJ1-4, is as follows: SAVISQKPSRDICQRGTSLTIQCQVDSQVTMMFWYRQQPGQSLTLIATANQGSEATYESGFVIDKFPISRPNLTFSTLTVSNMSPEDSSIYLCSARSPRHGEKLFFGSGTQLSVL.

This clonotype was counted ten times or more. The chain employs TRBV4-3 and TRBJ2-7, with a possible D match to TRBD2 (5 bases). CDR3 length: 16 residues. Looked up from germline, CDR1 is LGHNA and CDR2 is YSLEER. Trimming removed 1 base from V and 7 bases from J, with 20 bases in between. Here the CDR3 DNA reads TGCGCCAGCAGCCAAGGTATAGGAGGAGGAGCCGAAGAGCAGTACTTC. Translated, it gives CASSQGIGGGAEEQYF.

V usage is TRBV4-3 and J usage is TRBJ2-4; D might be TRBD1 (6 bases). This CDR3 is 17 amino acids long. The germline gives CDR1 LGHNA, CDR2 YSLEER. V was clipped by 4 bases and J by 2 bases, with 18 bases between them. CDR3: CASSPRTGKGTKNIQYF. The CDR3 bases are TGCGCCAGCAGCCCCCGAACAGGGAAGGGGACCAAAAACATTCAGTACTTC.

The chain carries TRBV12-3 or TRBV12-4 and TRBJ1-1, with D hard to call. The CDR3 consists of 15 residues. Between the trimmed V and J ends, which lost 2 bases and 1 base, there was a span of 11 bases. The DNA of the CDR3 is TGTGCCAGCAGTTTACGAATCACAAGGAACACTGAAGCTTTCTTT. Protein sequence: CASSLRITRNTEAFF.

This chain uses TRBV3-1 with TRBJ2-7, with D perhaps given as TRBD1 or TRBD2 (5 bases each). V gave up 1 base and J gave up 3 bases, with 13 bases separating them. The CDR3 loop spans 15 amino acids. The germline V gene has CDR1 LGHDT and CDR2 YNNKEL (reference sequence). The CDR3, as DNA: TGTGCCAGCAGCCAAGTAAAGGGACGGCTCTACGAGCAGTACTTC. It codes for CASSQVKGRLYEQYF.

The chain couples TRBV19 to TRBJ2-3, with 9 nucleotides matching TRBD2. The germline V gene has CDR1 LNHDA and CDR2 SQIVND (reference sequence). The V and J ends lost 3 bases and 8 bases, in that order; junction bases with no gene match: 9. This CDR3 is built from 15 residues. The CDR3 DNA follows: TGTGCCAGTAGTATTGGGCTAGCGGGGTCTGGTACGCAGTATTTT. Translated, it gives CASSIGLAGSGTQYF.

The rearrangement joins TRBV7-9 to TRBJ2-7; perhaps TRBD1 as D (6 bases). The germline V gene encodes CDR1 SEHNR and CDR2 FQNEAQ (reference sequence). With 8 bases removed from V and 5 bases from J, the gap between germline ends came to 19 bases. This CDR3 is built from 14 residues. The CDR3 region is CASRSGHQGNEQYF. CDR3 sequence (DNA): TGTGCCAGCCGCTCGGGCCACCAGGGGAACGAGCAGTACTTC.

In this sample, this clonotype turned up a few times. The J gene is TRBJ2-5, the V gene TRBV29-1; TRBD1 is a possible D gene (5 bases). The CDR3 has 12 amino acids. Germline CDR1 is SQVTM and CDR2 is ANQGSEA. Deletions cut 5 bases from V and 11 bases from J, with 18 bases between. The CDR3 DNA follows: TGCAGCGTTTCTGCAGGGCCCAATGAGCAGTACTTC. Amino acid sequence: CSVSAGPNEQYF.

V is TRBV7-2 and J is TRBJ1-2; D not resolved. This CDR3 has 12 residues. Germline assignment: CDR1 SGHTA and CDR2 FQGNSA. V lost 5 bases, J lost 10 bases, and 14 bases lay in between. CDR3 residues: CASSPRIMNYTF. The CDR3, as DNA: TGTGCCAGCAGCCCCAGGATAATGAACTACACCTTC.

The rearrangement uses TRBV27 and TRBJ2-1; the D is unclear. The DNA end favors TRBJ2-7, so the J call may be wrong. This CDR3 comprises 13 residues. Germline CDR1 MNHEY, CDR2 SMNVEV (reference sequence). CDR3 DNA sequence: TGTGCCAGCACGACTGACTCCTACAATGAGCAGTACTTC. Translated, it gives CASTTDSYNEQYF.

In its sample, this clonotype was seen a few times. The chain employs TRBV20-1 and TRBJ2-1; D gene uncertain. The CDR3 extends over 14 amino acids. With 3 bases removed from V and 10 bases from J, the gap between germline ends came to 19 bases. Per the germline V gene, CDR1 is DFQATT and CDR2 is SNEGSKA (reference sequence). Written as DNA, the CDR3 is TGCAGTGCTAGCTTCACATACACCAATTCGGAGCAGTTCTTC. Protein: CSASFTYTNSEQFF.

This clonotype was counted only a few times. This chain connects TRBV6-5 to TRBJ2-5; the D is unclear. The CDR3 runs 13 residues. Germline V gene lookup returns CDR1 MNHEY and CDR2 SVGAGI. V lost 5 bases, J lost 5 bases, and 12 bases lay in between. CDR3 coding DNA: TGTGCCAGCAGTACGACGGTATTTGAGACCCAGTACTTC. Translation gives CASSTTVFETQYF.

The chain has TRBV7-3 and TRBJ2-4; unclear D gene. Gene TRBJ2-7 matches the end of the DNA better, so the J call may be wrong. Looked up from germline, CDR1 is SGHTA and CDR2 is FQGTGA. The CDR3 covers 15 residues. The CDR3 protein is CASSLTAAIAYEQYF. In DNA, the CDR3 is TGTGCCAGCAGCTTAACCGCGGCCATAGCCTACGAGCAGTACTTC.

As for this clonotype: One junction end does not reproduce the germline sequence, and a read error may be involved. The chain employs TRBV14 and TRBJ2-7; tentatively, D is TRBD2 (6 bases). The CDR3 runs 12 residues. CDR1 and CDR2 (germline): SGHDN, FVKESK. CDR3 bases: TGTGCCAGCAGCAAAGAAGCGGGCGAGCAGTACTTC. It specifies CASSKEAGEQYF.